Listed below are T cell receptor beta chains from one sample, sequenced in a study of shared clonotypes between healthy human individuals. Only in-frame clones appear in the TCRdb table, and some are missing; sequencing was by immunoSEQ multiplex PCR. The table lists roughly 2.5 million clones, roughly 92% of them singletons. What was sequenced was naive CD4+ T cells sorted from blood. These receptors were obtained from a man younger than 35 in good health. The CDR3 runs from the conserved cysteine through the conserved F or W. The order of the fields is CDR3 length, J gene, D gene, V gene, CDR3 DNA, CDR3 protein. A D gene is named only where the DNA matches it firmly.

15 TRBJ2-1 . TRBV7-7 TGTGCTAGCAGCTTATCGGGGGAATTTTTGGATGAGCAGTTCTTC CASSLSGEFLDEQFF
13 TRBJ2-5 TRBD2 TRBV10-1 TGCGCCAGCAGTGAATCGACTAGCGGGGAGCAGTACTTC CASSESTSGEQYF
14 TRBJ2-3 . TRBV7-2 TGTGCCAGCAGCTCCCACGGGGGAGTAGATACGCAGTATTTT CASSSHGGVDTQYF
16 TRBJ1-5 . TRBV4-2 TGTGCCAGCAGCCAAGCCCCTCTGGAGGGCGGTCAGCCCCAGCATTTT CASSQAPLEGGQPQHF
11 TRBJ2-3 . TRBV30 TGTGCCCGGAAAAGGGCAGATACGCAGTATTTT CARKRADTQYF
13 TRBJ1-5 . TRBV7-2 TGTGCCAGCAGCTTATTTAGAGATCAGCCCCAGCATTTT CASSLFRDQPQHF
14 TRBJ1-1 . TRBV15 TGTGCCACCAGCAGAGTTCAGGGTGGCACTGAAGCTTTCTTT CATSRVQGGTEAFF
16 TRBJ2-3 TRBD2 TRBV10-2 TGCGCCAGCAGGATACTAGCGGGAGTTGGGGCGGATACGCAGTATTTT CASRILAGVGADTQYF
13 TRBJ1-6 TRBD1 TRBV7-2 TGTGCCAGCAGCTTAAGGGACAGGGCACCCCTCCACTTT CASSLRDRAPLHF
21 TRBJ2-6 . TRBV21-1 TGTGCCAGCAGCACGATCCACCGGGACTCCAAAATCCACTCTGGGGCCAACGTCCTGACTTTC CASSTIHRDSKIHSGANVLTF